This T cell receptor beta chain was recovered during a study of blood T cell repertoires in COVID-19. Study-wide context: Collection of acute and convalescent COVID-19 samples took place in the United States, Italy and Spain. T cells, B-cell-depleted T cells, or PBMCs provided the cDNA or gDNA that served as material.

In the original analysis: It was from reference gene primer amplification that nucleated cell counts were estimated. TCRdb's table, derived via immunoSEQ multiplex PCR, lists solely in-frame clones and lacks some. That table furnishes V, J and clone size, whereas the DNA furnished D and trimming. The table lists about 120,000 clones, 80% to 90% of them singletons. The length of the CDR3 is 16 residues. Per the germline V gene, CDR1 is SGHTS and CDR2 is YDEGEE. V was cut by 4 bases and J by 0 bases, with 14 bases left in between. Specimen: peripheral blood. This clonotype was obtained from a man between 65 and 85 years old with active or convalescent COVID-19. The chain employs TRBV5-8 and TRBJ1-3, with a tentative D call TRBD1 (5 bases). This CDR3 reads CASSLRQSLSGNTIYF. In DNA form, the CDR3 reads TGTGCCAGCAGCCTTCGACAGTCCCTCTCTGGAAACACCATATATTTT.